This TCR beta chain is from a study of blood T cell repertoires in COVID-19 (dated by TCRdb to 2019 to 2021). Turning to the overall study: Samples covering the acute and convalescent phases of COVID-19 were provided by collaborators in the United States, Italy and Spain. The prospective study material was composed of cDNA or gDNA derived from T cells, B-cell-depleted T cells, or PBMCs. Subjects who had been exposed to COVID-19, were actively infected with it, or had recovered from it provided the deeply sampled blood TCRbeta repertoires that made up the dataset. The repertoires were released in a freely available public database meant as a resource for research on the immune response to SARS-CoV-2. The samples were drawn from two sources: the first 160 participants of the ongoing ImmuneRACE study, and 1,000 to 1,500 subjects contributed by 6 global collaborators. The sample metadata nearly always contained a de-identified subject ID, COVID-19 status, age in years and sex. HLA class I and class II types, where available, came from metadata supplied by the sample provider rather than from assay-based typing.

Counted from cysteine to phenylalanine, this CDR3 has 16 amino acids. The entry retains the CDR3 DNA only, 48 bases that are in frame from base 1. At the junction V is shortened by 8 bases and J by 1 base; bases outside the gene matches: 6. CDR1 and CDR2 are read off the germline V gene as MDHEN and SYDVKM. Results and caveats for the whole study, not just this receptor: The amount of clinical and demographic metadata varied by source and participant and was provided uncurated.

TCRbeta CDR3 regions were amplified from genomic DNA by means of the immunoSEQ Assay, a bias-controlled multiplex PCR. The original methods were these. The number of nucleated cells in each sample was estimated by amplification of reference gene primers within the assay. To quantify the absolute abundance of each unique TCRbeta CDR3 rearrangement, sequence reads were collapsed and filtered. For each sample, productive Simpson clonality was calculated as the square root of Simpson's diversity index over productive rearrangements. Imported from immuneACCESS, the table was reduced by TCRdb to in-frame sequences with V and J called. These copies leave out some clones; in studies compared against another copy, an unresolved V gene accounts for under half, and the cause of the remainder is not known. V and J calls and clone size come straight from that table; D and trimming were deduced from the DNA. The table for this sample lists about 280,000 clones; 85% of them were counted only once. Together, the top ten hold about 5.1% of the sample.

Collaborating institutions collected whole blood in K2EDTA tubes following their own protocols. For TCRbeta analysis, collaborators shipped samples as frozen whole blood, isolated PBMCs, or DNA extracted from either of those sample types. A remark on this clone: Its antigen has not been determined. There are no base qualities to consult, and no much larger clone falls within one base.

The sequence was obtained from a middle-aged man with active or convalescent COVID-19. The chain uses TRBV28 and TRBJ2-2, with 11 central nucleotides matching TRBD2. The specimen was peripheral blood. The nucleotides read TGTGCCAGCGGGGGGCTAGCGGGAGGGAACACCGGGGAGCTGTTTTTT. Its protein is CASGGLAGGNTGELFF.